The TCR beta chain under discussion was sequenced for a study of a mutant IDH1 vaccine in newly diagnosed glioma. For the study at large: Investigators started vaccination 4-6 weeks after radiotherapy alone, or with temozolomide cycles. Study-wide results and limits: Patients showed vaccine-induced immune responses at a rate of around 93%. It seemed that pseudoprogression was not linked to changes in the top peripheral T cell clonotypes.

Time point here: week 35, safety follow-up. What each vaccine dose contained was 300 ug of mutant IDH1 20-mer peptide, accompanied by topical imiquimod. To note about this clone: Its antigen is unidentified.

V was pared by 7 bases and J by 12 bases, with 21 bases of the junction left unmatched. Germline values: CDR1 MNHEY, CDR2 SVGAGI. The CDR3 has 15 residues. The repertoire was sequenced with immunoSEQ multiplex PCR; TCRdb's copy has only in-frame clones and lacks some. This table has tens of thousands of clones, more than 75% appearing once. This TCR derives from a woman aged 40 to 50 with glioma. The chain is built from TRBV6-5 and TRBJ2-7; 7 bases match TRBD2. Sequencing used PBMCs, obtained from a glioma patient whose treatment included an IDH1 peptide vaccine. DNA for the CDR3: TGTGCCAGCACCCGATCGAGTCTAGCGGAGGGGTGGTGGTACTTC. This encodes CASTRSSLAEGWWYF.